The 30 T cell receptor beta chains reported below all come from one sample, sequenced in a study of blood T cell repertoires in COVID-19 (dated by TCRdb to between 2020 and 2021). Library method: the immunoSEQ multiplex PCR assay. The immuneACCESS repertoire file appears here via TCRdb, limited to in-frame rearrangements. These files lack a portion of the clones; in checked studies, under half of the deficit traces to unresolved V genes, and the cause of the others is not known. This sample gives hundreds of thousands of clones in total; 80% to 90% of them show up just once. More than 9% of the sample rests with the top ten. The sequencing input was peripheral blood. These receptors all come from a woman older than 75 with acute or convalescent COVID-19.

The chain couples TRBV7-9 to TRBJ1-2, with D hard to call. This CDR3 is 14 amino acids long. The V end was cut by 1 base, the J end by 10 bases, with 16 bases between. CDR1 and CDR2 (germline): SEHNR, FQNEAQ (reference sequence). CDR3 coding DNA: TGTGCCAGCAGCTTAGATCACGCCGACTTAGTCTACACCTTC. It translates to CASSLDHADLVYTF.

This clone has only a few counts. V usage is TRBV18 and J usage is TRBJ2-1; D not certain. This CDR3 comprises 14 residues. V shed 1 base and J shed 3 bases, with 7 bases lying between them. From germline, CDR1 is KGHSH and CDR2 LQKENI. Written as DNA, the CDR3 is TGTGCCAGCTCACCACGGGCAGACTACAATGAGCAGTTCTTC. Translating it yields CASSPRADYNEQFF.

CDR3 loop: CASWRLAGPYEQYF. The CDR3 coding sequence is TGTGCCAGCTGGAGGCTAGCGGGGCCCTACGAGCAGTACTTC. This sequence joins TRBV2 and TRBJ2-7; 9 nucleotides agree with TRBD2. Germline V gene sequence: CDR1 SNHLY, CDR2 FYNNEI. The CDR3 totals 14 residues. V lost 8 bases to trimming and J lost 2 bases; unmatched junction nucleotides: 7.

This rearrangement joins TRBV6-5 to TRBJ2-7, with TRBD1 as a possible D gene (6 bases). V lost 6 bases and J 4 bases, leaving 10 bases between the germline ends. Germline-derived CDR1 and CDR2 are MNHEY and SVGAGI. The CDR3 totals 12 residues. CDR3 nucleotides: TGTGCCAGCAGACCCCAGGGGTACGAGCAGTACTTC. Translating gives CASRPQGYEQYF.

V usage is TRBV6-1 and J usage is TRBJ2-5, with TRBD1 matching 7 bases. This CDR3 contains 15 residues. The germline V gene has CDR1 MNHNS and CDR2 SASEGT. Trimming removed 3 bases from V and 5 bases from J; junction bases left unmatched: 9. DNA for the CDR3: TGTGCCAGCAGTGAGGTGGGGACAGATTTGGAGACCCAGTACTTC. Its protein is CASSEVGTDLETQYF.

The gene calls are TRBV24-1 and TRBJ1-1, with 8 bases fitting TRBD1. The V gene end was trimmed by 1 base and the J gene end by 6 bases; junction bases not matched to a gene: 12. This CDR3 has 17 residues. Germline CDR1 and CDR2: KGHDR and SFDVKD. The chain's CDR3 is CATSDFRQGCQQAEAFF. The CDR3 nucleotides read TGTGCCACCAGTGATTTCAGACAGGGGTGTCAACAGGCTGAAGCTTTCTTT.

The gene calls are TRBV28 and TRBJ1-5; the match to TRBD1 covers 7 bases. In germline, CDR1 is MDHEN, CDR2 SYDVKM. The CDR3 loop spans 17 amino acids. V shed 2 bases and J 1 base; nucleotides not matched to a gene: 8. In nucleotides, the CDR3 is TGTGCCAGCAGTTTAGCGGCAGGGGGAAGGAGCAATCAGCCCCAGCATTTT. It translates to CASSLAAGGRSNQPQHF.

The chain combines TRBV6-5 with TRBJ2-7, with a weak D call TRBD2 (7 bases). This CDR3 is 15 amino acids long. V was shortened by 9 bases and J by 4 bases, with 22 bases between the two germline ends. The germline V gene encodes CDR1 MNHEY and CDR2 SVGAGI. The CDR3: CASANMGRGPYEQYF. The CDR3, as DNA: TGTGCCAGTGCAAACATGGGGCGGGGGCCGTACGAGCAGTACTTC.

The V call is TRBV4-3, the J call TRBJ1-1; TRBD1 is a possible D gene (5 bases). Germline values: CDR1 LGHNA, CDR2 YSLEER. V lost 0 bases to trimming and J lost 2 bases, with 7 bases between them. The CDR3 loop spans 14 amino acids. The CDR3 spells CASSQDRENTEAFF. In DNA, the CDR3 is TGCGCCAGCAGCCAAGACAGGGAAAACACTGAAGCTTTCTTT.

Here the CDR3 reads CASSMGTGSYEQYF. Written as DNA, the CDR3 is TGTGCCAGCAGCATGGGGACAGGTTCGTACGAGCAGTACTTC. The J gene is TRBJ2-7, the V gene TRBV9, with 8 bases identical to TRBD1. Looked up from germline, CDR1 is SGDLS and CDR2 is YYNGEE. The junction had 7 bases not matched to a gene; V was cut back by 4 bases and J by 4 bases. CDR3 size: 14 residues.

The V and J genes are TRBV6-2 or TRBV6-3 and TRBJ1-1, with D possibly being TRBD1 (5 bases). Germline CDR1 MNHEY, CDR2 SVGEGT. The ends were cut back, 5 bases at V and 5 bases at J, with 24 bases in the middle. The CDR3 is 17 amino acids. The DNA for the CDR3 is TGTGCCAGCAGTACTCGGGGAGGGGATGGGGTTGGTACTGAAGCTTTCTTT. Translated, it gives CASSTRGGDGVGTEAFF.

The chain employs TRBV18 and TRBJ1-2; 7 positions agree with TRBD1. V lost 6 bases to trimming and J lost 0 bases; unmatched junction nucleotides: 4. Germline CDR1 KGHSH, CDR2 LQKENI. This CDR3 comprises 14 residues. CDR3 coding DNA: TGTGCCAGCTCCTTAGGGACAGCTAACTATGGCTACACCTTC. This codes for CASSLGTANYGYTF. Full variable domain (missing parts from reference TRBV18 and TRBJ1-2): NAGVMQNPRHLVRRRGQEARLRCSPMKGHSHVYWYRQLPEEGLKFMVYLQKENIIDESGMPKERFSAEFPKEGPSILRIQQVVRGDSAAYFCASSLGTANYGYTFGSGTRLTVV.

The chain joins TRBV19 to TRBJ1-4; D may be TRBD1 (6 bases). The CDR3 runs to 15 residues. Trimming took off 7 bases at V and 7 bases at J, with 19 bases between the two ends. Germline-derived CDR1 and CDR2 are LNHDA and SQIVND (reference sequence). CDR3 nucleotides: TGTGCCAGTACCGACCCTCGGGGGGCTTTTGAAAAACTGTTTTTT. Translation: CASTDPRGAFEKLFF.

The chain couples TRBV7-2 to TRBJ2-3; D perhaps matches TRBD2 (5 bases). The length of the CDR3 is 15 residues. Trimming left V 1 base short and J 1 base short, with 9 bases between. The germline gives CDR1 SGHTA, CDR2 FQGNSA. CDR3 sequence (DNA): TGTGCCAGCAGCTTAGTCCTTAGCGGCACAGATACGCAGTATTTT. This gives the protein CASSLVLSGTDTQYF.

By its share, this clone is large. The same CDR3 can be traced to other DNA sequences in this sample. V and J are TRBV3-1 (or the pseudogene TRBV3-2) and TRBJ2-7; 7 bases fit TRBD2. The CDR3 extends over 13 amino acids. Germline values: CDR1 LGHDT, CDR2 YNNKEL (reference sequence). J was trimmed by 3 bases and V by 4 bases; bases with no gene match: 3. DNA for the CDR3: TGTGCCAGCAGCCCCGGGGGGTACTACGAGCAGTACTTC. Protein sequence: CASSPGGYYEQYF.

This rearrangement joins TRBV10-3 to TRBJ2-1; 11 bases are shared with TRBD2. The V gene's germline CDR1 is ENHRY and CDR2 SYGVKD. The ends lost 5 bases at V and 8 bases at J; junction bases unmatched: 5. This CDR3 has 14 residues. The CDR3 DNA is TGTGCCATCAGTCCTAGCGGGGGGCGCGATGAGCAGTTCTTC. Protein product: CAISPSGGRDEQFF.

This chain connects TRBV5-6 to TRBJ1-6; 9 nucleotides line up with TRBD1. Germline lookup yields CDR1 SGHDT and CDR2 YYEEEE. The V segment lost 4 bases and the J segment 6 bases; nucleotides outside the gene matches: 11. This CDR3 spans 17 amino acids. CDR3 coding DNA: TGTGCCAGCAGCCCCTCCGGAGGACAGGGGATTAATTCACCCCTCCACTTT. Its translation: CASSPSGGQGINSPLHF.

The CDR3 nucleotides are TGTGCCAGCTCACCACGGGAGGGAGATACGCAGTATTTT. It translates to CASSPREGDTQYF. V is TRBV18 and J is TRBJ2-3, with 7 bases matching TRBD2. The ends lost 1 base at V and 5 bases at J; junction bases unmatched: 0. The germline V gene has CDR1 KGHSH and CDR2 LQKENI. This CDR3 is built from 13 residues.

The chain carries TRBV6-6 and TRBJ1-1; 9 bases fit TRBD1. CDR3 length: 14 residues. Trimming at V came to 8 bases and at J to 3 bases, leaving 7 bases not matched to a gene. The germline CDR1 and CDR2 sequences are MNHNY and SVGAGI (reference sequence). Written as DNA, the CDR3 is TGTGCCAGCCGATGGACAGGGGCGGACACTGAAGCTTTCTTT. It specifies CASRWTGADTEAFF.

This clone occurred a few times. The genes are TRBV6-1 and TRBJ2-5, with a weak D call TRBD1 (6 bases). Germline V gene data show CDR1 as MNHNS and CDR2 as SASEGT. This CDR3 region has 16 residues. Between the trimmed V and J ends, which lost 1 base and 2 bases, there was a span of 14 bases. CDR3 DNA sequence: TGTGCCAGCAGTGAAGTAGGCCTACAGGGACAAGAGACCCAGTACTTC. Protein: CASSEVGLQGQETQYF.

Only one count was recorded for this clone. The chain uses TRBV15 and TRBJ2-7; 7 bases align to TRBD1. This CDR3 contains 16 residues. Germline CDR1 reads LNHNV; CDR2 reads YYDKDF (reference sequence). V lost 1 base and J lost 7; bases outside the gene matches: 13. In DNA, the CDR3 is TGTGCCACCAGCAGAGGGGAGACAGGGCCGGGAAGGGAGCAGTACTTC. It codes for CATSRGETGPGREQYF.

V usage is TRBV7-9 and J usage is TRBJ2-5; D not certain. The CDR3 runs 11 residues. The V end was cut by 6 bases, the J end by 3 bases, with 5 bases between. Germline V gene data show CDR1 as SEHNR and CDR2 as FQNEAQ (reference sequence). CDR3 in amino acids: CASSREETQYF. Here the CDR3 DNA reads TGTGCCAGCAGTCGAGAAGAGACCCAGTACTTC. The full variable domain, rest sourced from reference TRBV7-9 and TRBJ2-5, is DTGVSQNPRHKITKRGQNVTFRCDPISEHNRLYWYRQTLGQGPEFLTYFQNEAQLEKSRLLSDRFSAERPKGSFSTLEIQRTEQGDSAMYLCASSREETQYFGPGTRLLVL.

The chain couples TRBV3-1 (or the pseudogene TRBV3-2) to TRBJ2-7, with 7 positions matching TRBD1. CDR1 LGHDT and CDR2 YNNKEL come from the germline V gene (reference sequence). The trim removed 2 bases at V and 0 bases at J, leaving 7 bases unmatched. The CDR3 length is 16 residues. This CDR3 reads CASSQFPGQLSYEQYF. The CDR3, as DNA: TGTGCCAGCAGCCAATTCCCGGGACAGCTCTCCTACGAGCAGTACTTC.

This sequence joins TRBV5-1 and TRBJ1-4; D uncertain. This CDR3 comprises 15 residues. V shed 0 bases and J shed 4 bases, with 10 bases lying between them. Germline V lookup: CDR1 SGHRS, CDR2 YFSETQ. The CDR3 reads CASSLVGTSNEKLFF. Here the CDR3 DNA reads TGCGCCAGCAGCTTGGTTGGCACTAGTAATGAAAAACTGTTTTTT.

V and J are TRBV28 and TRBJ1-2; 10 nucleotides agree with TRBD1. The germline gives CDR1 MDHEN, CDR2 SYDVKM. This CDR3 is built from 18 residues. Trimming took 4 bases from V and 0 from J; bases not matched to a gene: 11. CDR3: CASSSRGDRGHPNYGYTF. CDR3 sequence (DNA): TGTGCCAGCAGTTCGAGGGGGGACAGGGGACACCCTAACTATGGCTACACCTTC.

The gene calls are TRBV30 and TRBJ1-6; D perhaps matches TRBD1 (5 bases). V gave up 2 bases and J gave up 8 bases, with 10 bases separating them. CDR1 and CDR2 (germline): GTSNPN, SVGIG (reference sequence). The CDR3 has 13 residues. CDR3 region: CAWSPDSDSPLHF. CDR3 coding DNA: TGTGCCTGGAGTCCTGACAGCGATTCACCCCTCCACTTT.

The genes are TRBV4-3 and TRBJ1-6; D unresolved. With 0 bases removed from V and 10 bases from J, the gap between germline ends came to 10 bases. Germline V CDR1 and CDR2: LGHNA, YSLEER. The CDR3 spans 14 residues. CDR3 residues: CASSQDEVASPLHF. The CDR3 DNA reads TGCGCCAGCAGCCAAGACGAGGTAGCGTCACCCCTCCACTTT.

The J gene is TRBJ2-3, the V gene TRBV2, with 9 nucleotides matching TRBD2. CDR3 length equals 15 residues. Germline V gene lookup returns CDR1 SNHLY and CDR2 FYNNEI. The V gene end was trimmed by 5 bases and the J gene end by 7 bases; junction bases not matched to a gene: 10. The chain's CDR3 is CASSRIAGVSHTQYF. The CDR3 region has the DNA TGTGCCAGCAGTCGGATAGCGGGAGTAAGCCATACGCAGTATTTT.

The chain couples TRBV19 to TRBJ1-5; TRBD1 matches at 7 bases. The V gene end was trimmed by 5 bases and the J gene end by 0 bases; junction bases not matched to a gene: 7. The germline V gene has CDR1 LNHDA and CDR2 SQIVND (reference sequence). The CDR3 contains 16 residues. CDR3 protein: CASSEGGGYSNQPQHF. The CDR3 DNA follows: TGTGCCAGTAGTGAAGGGGGCGGCTATAGCAATCAGCCCCAGCATTTT.

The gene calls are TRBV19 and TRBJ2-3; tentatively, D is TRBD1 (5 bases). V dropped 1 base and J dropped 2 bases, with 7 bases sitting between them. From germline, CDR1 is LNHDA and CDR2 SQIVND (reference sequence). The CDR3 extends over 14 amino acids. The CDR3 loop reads CASSIAGNTDTQYF. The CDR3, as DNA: TGTGCCAGTAGTATAGCAGGGAACACAGATACGCAGTATTTT.